Listed below are T cell receptor beta chains from one sample, sequenced in a study of beta chain features in type 1 diabetes. The data were produced by immunoSEQ multiplex PCR, yet TCRdb's version contains in-frame clones alone and is incomplete. Altogether about 400,000 clones are present, around 12% being singletons, with the ten largest covering about 0.01%. The sample was naive CD4+ T cells from blood. The receptors derive from a woman in her late teens or twenties with type 1 diabetes. CDR3s include the opening cysteine and the closing phenylalanine or tryptophan. D genes are given only for firm matches. Only part of the rows carry a size: once, few, many, or a class if the clone is expanded.

d_gene	abundance	v_gene	j_gene	CDR3nt	CDR3aa
NA	NA	TRBV20-1	TRBJ2-7	TGCAGTGCTAGTTATCCGGAGCAGTACTTC	CSASYPEQYF
NA	few	TRBV29-1	TRBJ1-1	TGCAGCGTTGCCCAACAGGGCTCGGGCACTGAAGCTTTCTTT	CSVAQQGSGTEAFF
TRBD1	NA	TRBV2	TRBJ1-2	TGTGCCAGCAATTTCGGGAGGACAGGGGCGCGTGGCTACACCTTC	CASNFGRTGARGYTF
NA	NA	TRBV23-1	TRBJ2-1	TGCGCCAGCAGTCCGCCGGCACAGGGATCCTACAATGAGCAGTTCTTC	CASSPPAQGSYNEQFF
NA	NA	TRBV4-3	TRBJ1-2	TGCGCCAGCAGCCAAGATAAAGCCGGGGGCTACACCTTC	CASSQDKAGGYTF
TRBD2	few	TRBV4-3	TRBJ2-7	TGCGCCAGCAGCTCTCCGGGACTATACTACGAGCAGTACTTC	CASSSPGLYYEQYF
NA	NA	TRBV29-1	TRBJ2-7	TGCAGCGTTCTTCCAACGGGAGGTCAGGGGTACGAGCAGTACTTC	CSVLPTGGQGYEQYF
NA	NA	TRBV15	TRBJ2-7	TGTGCCACCAGCAGAGAGGGCACTTCACGGCACGAGCAGTACTTC	CATSREGTSRHEQYF
TRBD1	few	TRBV7-9	TRBJ1-4	TGTGCCAGCAGCTCCTACAGGGGTGGTGAAAAACTGTTTTTT	CASSSYRGGEKLFF
NA	NA	TRBV14	TRBJ1-1	TGTGCCAGCAGCCAAGACCGGGGGAATGAAGCTTTCTTT	CASSQDRGNEAFF
NA	NA	TRBV2	TRBJ2-3	TGTGCCAGCAGTGAGAGGCCTAGCACAGATACGCAGTATTTT	CASSERPSTDTQYF
NA	NA	TRBV25-1	TRBJ1-4	TGTGCCAGCTCATTACAGGCAGGGGATAATGAAAAACTGTTTTTT	CASSLQAGDNEKLFF
TRBD1	few	TRBV6-4	TRBJ1-1	TGTGCCAGCTCGCCTGGACAGGCTTCCTCAGAAGCTTTCTTT	CASSPGQASSEAFF
TRBD1	NA	TRBV19	TRBJ2-1	TGTGCCAGTAGTAAGGGACAGGGACATCGGAGCTCCTACAATGAGCAGTTCTTC	CASSKGQGHRSSYNEQFF
TRBD2	NA	TRBV7-9	TRBJ2-3	TGTGCCAGCAGCCTCACTAGCGGGAGGGCAGATACGCAGTATTTT	CASSLTSGRADTQYF
NA	NA	TRBV5-1	TRBJ2-1	TGCGCCAGCAGCTTGAGGTCAGGTTACACCTACAATGAGCAGTTCTTC	CASSLRSGYTYNEQFF
TRBD1	NA	TRBV5-6	TRBJ2-1	TGTGCCAGCAGCTCCGTGGACAGGGATGGAAATGAGCAGTTCTTC	CASSSVDRDGNEQFF
NA	few	TRBV7-6	TRBJ1-4	TGTGCCAGCAGCTTAGCGTGGGGGACTGTTAATGAAAAACTGTTTTTT	CASSLAWGTVNEKLFF
TRBD2	NA	TRBV11-2	TRBJ2-3	TGTGCCAGCAGCTTCTTAGCGGGGGCCACAGATACGCAGTATTTT	CASSFLAGATDTQYF
NA	few	TRBV4-1	TRBJ1-5	TGCGCCAGCAGCCAAGGGAGGGCCAGGGATAGCAATCAGCCCCAGCATTTT	CASSQGRARDSNQPQHF
NA	NA	TRBV30	TRBJ2-7	TGTGCCTGGAGGATACTAGGATGGAACGAGCAGTACTTC	CAWRILGWNEQYF
TRBD2	few	TRBV5-1	TRBJ2-2	TGCGCCAGCAGCTTGAGACTAGCGGGAGTGTGGACCGGGGAGCTGTTTTTT	CASSLRLAGVWTGELFF
TRBD2	few	TRBV30	TRBJ2-5	TGTGCCTGGACGCCGGGACTAGCGAGATGGGAGACCCAGTACTTC	CAWTPGLARWETQYF
NA	few	TRBV5-4	TRBJ2-5	TGTGCCAGCAGCTGGGAACCCGGACAGCAAGAGACCCAGTACTTC	CASSWEPGQQETQYF
NA	NA	TRBV30	TRBJ1-3	TGTGCCTGGAGTGTATTGGGGCAGGAACTCACCATATATTTT	CAWSVLGQELTIYF
NA	few	TRBV18	TRBJ2-2	TGTGCCAGCTTACGGCGACTCGACGGGGAGCTGTTTTTT	CASLRRLDGELFF
NA	few	TRBV18	TRBJ1-1	TGTGCCAGCTCCCAAATGGAGAGGAACACTGAAGCTTTCTTT	CASSQMERNTEAFF
TRBD1	NA	TRBV18	TRBJ1-2	TGTGCCAGCTCCCGGGACAGTAACTATGGCTACACCTTC	CASSRDSNYGYTF
NA	NA	TRBV11-2	TRBJ1-3	TGTGCCAGCAGCAGGCCAGGGGCGGATTCTGGAAACACCATATATTTT	CASSRPGADSGNTIYF
TRBD2	NA	TRBV19	TRBJ2-2	TGTGCCAGTAGTATCGAGGTGCGGGGGGGGAACACCGGGGAGCTGTTTTTT	CASSIEVRGGNTGELFF
NA	few	TRBV18	TRBJ2-2	TGTGCCAGCTCACCGACAGAGGCCCTTACCGGGGAGCTGTTTTTT	CASSPTEALTGELFF
NA	few	TRBV19	TRBJ1-1	TGTGCCAGTAGCCAGCGGAGGGGTGAAGCTTTCTTT	CASSQRRGEAFF
NA	few	TRBV5-1	TRBJ2-6	TGCGCCAGCAGCCGAGGGACACATAGCTCTGGGGCCAACGTCCTGACTTTC	CASSRGTHSSGANVLTF
NA	NA	TRBV18	TRBJ1-5	TGTGCCAGCTCACCGGCCGGCAATCAGCCCCAGCATTTT	CASSPAGNQPQHF
NA	NA	TRBV13	TRBJ1-5	TGTGCCAGCAGCTTAAGGCGGCAGGGGAGACAGCCCCAGCATTTT	CASSLRRQGRQPQHF
TRBD1	NA	TRBV23-1	TRBJ1-4	TGCGCCAGCAGTCACCAAACGGGACAGGGTGGAGAAAAACTGTTTTTT	CASSHQTGQGGEKLFF
NA	few	TRBV6-6	TRBJ2-1	TGTGCCAGCAGTTACGGCAGGGAATACCAGCAGTTCTTC	CASSYGREYQQFF
TRBD1	NA	TRBV5-1	TRBJ1-2	TGCGCCAGCAGCCGGGGACAGGGTGGCGGCTATGGCTACACCTTC	CASSRGQGGGYGYTF
TRBD1	NA	TRBV6-5	TRBJ2-3	TGTGCCAGCAGTAAACCGGGACAGGGAATGGATACGCAGTATTTT	CASSKPGQGMDTQYF
NA	NA	TRBV2	TRBJ1-2	TGTGCCAGCAGTGAAGGGGCAGGGAAAAGCGGCTACACCTTC	CASSEGAGKSGYTF
NA	few	TRBV19	TRBJ2-7	TGTGCCAGTAGTATCGGGGGCGAGCAGTACTTC	CASSIGGEQYF
NA	NA	TRBV15	TRBJ2-7	TGTGCCACCAGCAGAGATCGAAGCGTACGGGAGCAGTACTTC	CATSRDRSVREQYF
TRBD2	NA	TRBV6-5	TRBJ2-1	TGTGCCAGCCACAAGGAAGCGGGGACTGAGCAGTTCTTC	CASHKEAGTEQFF
TRBD1	NA	TRBV15	TRBJ1-2	TGTGCCACCAGCACCTGGGACAGGGAATCCTATGGCTACACCTTC	CATSTWDRESYGYTF
NA	NA	TRBV29-1	TRBJ1-1	TGCAGCGTTGAAACCGGGATGAACACTGAAGCTTTCTTT	CSVETGMNTEAFF
NA	NA	TRBV4-3	TRBJ2-3	TGCGCCAGCAGCCAAGAAGACTTTCGAGCGGATACGCAGTATTTT	CASSQEDFRADTQYF
TRBD1	few	TRBV29-1	TRBJ2-7	TGCAGCGTTACTGCCGGGACAGGGATCTACGAGCAGTACTTC	CSVTAGTGIYEQYF
TRBD2	few	TRBV19	TRBJ2-7	TGTGCCAGTAGTATCGGACTAGCGGGAGAGTACGAGCAGTACTTC	CASSIGLAGEYEQYF
NA	few	TRBV11-2	TRBJ1-6	TGTGCCAGCAGCTTAAGCCGGCAGGGGAATTCACCCCTCCACTTT	CASSLSRQGNSPLHF